These 14 T cell receptor beta chains were sequenced from one sample in a study of T cell responses to AZD1222 COVID-19 vaccine. The data were produced by immunoSEQ multiplex PCR, yet TCRdb's version contains in-frame clones alone and is incomplete. The repertoire consists of about 120,000 clones, with around 88% occurring once and the leading ten covering just over 9.5%. The sample consisted of peripheral blood, taken on day 0 of AZD1222 vaccination. The source is an adult in good health.

The chain uses TRBV7-2 and TRBJ1-1; D gene uncertain. Germline-derived CDR1 and CDR2 are SGHTA and FQGNSA. The CDR3 spans 14 residues. V shed 0 bases and J shed 8 bases, with 13 bases lying between them. The CDR3 protein is CASSLAGRRPEAFF. CDR3 sequence (DNA): TGTGCCAGCAGCTTAGCCGGCAGGCGACCCGAAGCTTTCTTT.

The CDR3 DNA reads as TGTGCCAGCAGTGAAGGGACAGGGGGCTTTTACGAGCAGTACTTC. This gives the protein CASSEGTGGFYEQYF. The chain couples TRBV25-1 to TRBJ2-7, with 12 bases identical to TRBD1. Germline lookup yields CDR1 MGHDK and CDR2 SYGVNS. V gave up 2 bases and J gave up 4 bases; unmatched junction bases: 3. This CDR3 region has 15 residues.

The V call is TRBV23-1, the J call TRBJ1-6; D perhaps matches TRBD1 (5 bases). TRBV23-1 belongs to the ORF category, with a function that is uncertain. CDR3 size: 17 residues. The V end lost 0 bases, the J end lost 7 bases, and 16 bases lay between the germline ends. CDR3 coding DNA: TGCGCCAGCAGTCAATCCGGCGGGGCAGGAGGGAATTCACCCCTCCACTTT. It codes for CASSQSGGAGGNSPLHF.

This sequence joins TRBV6-5 and TRBJ1-3; weak D call: TRBD1 (5 bases). Germline V gene sequence: CDR1 MNHEY, CDR2 SVGAGI. The CDR3 spans 13 residues. V dropped 7 bases and J dropped 3 bases, with 10 bases sitting between them. CDR3 nucleotides: TGTGCCAGCATCCCTAGGGGTGGAAACACCATATATTTT. This translates into CASIPRGGNTIYF.

The rearrangement joins TRBV5-6 to TRBJ2-1; 7 bases are shared with TRBD1. From germline, CDR1 is SGHDT and CDR2 YYEEEE. V shed 4 bases, J shed 2 bases, and the junction held 9 bases outside the gene matches. The CDR3 extends over 16 amino acids. CDR3 bases: TGTGCCAGCAGCAGTACAGGGGCGATCCCCTACAATGAGCAGTTCTTC. Amino acids: CASSSTGAIPYNEQFF. The full variable domain, completed using reference TRBV5-6 and TRBJ2-1, is DAGVTQSPTHLIKTRGQQVTLRCSPKSGHDTVSWYQQALGQGPQFIFQYYEEEERQRGNFPDRFSGHQFPNYSSELNVNALLLGDSALYLCASSSTGAIPYNEQFFGPGTRLTVL.

This chain connects TRBV19 to TRBJ2-7; no firm D call. This CDR3 is 15 amino acids long. Germline CDR1 LNHDA, CDR2 SQIVND (reference sequence). The V gene lost 6 bases and the J gene lost 7 bases, with 22 bases spanning the gap. CDR3 in amino acids: CASSPRITGWYEQYF. The DNA for the CDR3 is TGTGCCAGTAGCCCCAGGATTACGGGCTGGTATGAGCAGTACTTC.

V and J are TRBV7-8 and TRBJ2-7; maybe TRBD1 (6 bases). This CDR3 region has 14 residues. The germline V gene encodes CDR1 SGHVS and CDR2 FQNEAQ. The V and J ends lost 0 bases and 6 bases respectively, with 12 bases between them. CDR3 amino acids: CASSLAPAQGEQYF. The CDR3 DNA sequence: TGTGCCAGCAGCTTAGCGCCCGCACAGGGCGAGCAGTACTTC.

This rearrangement joins TRBV6-5 to TRBJ2-1; TRBD2 matches 7 bases. CDR1 and CDR2 (germline): MNHEY, SVGAGI. The V segment lost 6 bases and the J segment 3 bases; nucleotides outside the gene matches: 5. This CDR3 spans 14 amino acids. CDR3 amino acids: CASSRLAYYNEQFF. CDR3 DNA: TGTGCCAGCAGCCGACTAGCTTACTACAATGAGCAGTTCTTC.

This chain joins TRBV12-3 or TRBV12-4 and TRBJ1-3; no clear D. CDR3 length: 11 amino acids. V was cut by 6 bases and J by 2 bases, with 2 bases left in between. This chain's CDR3 is CASSPGNTIYF. CDR3 DNA: TGTGCCAGCAGCCCTGGAAACACCATATATTTT.

This chain links TRBV28 with TRBJ2-7; tentative D call: TRBD1 (6 bases). The CDR3 covers 14 residues. The germline V gene encodes CDR1 MDHEN and CDR2 SYDVKM. The ends were cut back, 5 bases at V and 7 bases at J, with 18 bases in the middle. CDR3 sequence reads: CASSLFAGVWEQYF. CDR3 nucleotides: TGTGCCAGCAGTCTCTTTGCAGGGGTGTGGGAGCAGTACTTC.

The genes are TRBV15 and TRBJ1-2; TRBD1 is a possible D gene (5 bases). The V end lost 0 bases, the J end lost 7 bases, and 6 bases lay between the germline ends. CDR1 and CDR2 (germline): LNHNV, YYDKDF (reference sequence). The CDR3 is 12 amino acids. As DNA, the CDR3 is TGTGCCACCAGCAGAGATGGGGGTGGCTACACCTTC. It yields the protein CATSRDGGGYTF.

V is TRBV11-3 and J is TRBJ2-5, with 7 bases aligning to TRBD1. Germline lookup yields CDR1 SGHNT and CDR2 YENEEA. With V trimmed by 1 base and J by 2 bases, 7 bases remained unmatched. This CDR3 region has 16 residues. The CDR3 sequence is CASSLGRGRPQETQYF. CDR3 in DNA: TGTGCCAGCAGCTTAGGTAGGGGGCGACCACAAGAGACCCAGTACTTC.

The chain carries TRBV20-1 and TRBJ2-5, with 8 positions matching TRBD1. V shed 3 bases and J 6 bases; nucleotides not matched to a gene: 12. The CDR3 is made up of 15 amino acids. The germline V gene has CDR1 DFQATT and CDR2 SNEGSKA (reference sequence). The DNA for the CDR3 is TGCAGTGCTAGTACGACAGGGGCGGCATTAAAGACCCAGTACTTC. Its translation is CSASTTGAALKTQYF.

This chain joins TRBV7-8 and TRBJ1-2; TRBD1 is a possible D gene (6 bases). Trimming shortened V by 5 bases and J by 5 bases, and 24 bases separated the two germline ends. In germline, CDR1 is SGHVS, CDR2 FQNEAQ. CDR3 length equals 17 residues. The CDR3 protein is CASSRGGGGPPRYGYTF. For the CDR3, the DNA is TGTGCCAGCAGCCGAGGGGGAGGGGGGCCCCCTCGGTATGGCTACACCTTC.